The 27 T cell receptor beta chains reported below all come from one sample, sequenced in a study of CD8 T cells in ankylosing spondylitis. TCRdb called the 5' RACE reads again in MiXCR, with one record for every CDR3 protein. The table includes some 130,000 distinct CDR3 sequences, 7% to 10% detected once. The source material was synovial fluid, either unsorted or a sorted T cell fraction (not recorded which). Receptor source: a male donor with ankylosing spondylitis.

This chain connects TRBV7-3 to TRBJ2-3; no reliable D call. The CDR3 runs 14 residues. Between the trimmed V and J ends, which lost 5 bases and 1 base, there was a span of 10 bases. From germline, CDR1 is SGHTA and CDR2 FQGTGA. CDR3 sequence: CASSRTVGTDTQYF. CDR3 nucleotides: TGTGCCAGCAGCCGGACGGTAGGCACAGATACGCAGTATTTT.

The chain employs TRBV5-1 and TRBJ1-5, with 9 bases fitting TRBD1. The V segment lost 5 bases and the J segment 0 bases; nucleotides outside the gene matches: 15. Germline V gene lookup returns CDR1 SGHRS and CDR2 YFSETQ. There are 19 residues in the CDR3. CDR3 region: CASSHSGTGPSYSNQPQHF. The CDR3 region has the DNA TGCGCCAGCAGTCATTCAGGGACAGGGCCGTCTTATAGCAATCAGCCCCAGCATTTT.

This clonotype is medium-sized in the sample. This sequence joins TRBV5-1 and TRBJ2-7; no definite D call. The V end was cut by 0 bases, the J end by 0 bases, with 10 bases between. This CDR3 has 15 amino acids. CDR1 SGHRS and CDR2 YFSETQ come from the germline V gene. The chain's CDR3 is CASSLGPGVSYEQYF. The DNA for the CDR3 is TGCGCCAGCAGCTTGGGTCCTGGGGTCTCCTACGAGCAGTACTTC.

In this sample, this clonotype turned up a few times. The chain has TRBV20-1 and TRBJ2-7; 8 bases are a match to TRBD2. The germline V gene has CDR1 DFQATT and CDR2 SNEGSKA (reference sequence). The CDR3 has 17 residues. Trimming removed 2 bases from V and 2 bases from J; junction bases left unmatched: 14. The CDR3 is CSARSPYWRGDTYEQYF. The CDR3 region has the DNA TGCAGTGCTAGATCTCCTTATTGGCGGGGGGACACCTACGAGCAGTACTTC.

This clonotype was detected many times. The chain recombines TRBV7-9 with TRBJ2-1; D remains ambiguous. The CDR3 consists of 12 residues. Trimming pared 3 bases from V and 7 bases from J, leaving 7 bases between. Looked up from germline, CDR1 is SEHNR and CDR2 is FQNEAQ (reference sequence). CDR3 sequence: CASSFSWNEQFF. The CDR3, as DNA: TGTGCCAGCAGCTTTAGTTGGAATGAGCAGTTCTTC.

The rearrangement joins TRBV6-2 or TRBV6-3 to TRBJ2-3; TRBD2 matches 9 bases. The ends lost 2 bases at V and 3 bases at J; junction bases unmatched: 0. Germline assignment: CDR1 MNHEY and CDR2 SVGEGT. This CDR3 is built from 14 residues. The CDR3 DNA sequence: TGTGCCAGCAGTTACGGACTAGCGACAGATACGCAGTATTTT. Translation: CASSYGLATDTQYF.

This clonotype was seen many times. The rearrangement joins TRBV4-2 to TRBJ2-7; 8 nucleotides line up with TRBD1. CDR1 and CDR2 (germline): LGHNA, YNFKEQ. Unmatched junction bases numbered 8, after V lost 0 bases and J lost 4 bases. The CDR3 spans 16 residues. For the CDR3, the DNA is TGTGCCAGCAGCCAAGATCAAGCAGGGGGCTTTTACGAGCAGTACTTC. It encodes CASSQDQAGGFYEQYF.

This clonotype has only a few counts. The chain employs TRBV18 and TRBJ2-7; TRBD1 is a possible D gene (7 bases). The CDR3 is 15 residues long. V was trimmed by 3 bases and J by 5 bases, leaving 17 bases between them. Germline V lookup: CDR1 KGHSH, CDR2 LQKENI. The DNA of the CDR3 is TGTGCCAGCTCACCTCGACGAACAGGGGAGGACGAGCAGTACTTC. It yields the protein CASSPRRTGEDEQYF. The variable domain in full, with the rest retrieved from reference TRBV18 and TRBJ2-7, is NAGVMQNPRHLVRRRGQEARLRCSPMKGHSHVYWYRQLPEEGLKFMVYLQKENIIDESGMPKERFSAEFPKEGPSILRIQQVVRGDSAAYFCASSPRRTGEDEQYFGPGTRLTVT.

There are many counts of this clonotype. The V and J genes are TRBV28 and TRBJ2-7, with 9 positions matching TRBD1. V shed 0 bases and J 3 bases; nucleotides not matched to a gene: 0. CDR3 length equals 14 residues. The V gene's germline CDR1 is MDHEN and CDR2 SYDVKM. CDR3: CASSLWGQGYEQYF. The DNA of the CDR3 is TGTGCCAGCAGTTTATGGGGACAGGGCTACGAGCAGTACTTC.

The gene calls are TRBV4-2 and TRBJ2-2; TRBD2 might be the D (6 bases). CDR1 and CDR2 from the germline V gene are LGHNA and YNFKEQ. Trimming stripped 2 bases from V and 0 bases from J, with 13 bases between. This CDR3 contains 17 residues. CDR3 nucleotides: TGTGCCAGCAGCCAACCTGGGGGGATTTCGAACACCGGGGAGCTGTTTTTT. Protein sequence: CASSQPGGISNTGELFF.

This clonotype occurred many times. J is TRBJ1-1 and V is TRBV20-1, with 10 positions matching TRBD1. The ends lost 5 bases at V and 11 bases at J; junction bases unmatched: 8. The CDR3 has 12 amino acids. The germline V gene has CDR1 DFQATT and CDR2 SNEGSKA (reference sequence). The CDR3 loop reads CSALTGGKRAFF. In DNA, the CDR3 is TGCAGTGCTCTGACAGGGGGCAAAAGGGCTTTCTTT.

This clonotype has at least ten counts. Here the CDR3 reads CASSLSSGYEAFF. The CDR3 DNA sequence: TGCGCCAGCAGCTTGAGTAGTGGATATGAAGCTTTCTTT. V usage is TRBV5-1 and J usage is TRBJ1-1; D not certain. CDR3 size: 13 residues. Trimming stripped 1 base from V and 7 bases from J, with 11 bases between. The germline V gene has CDR1 SGHRS and CDR2 YFSETQ.

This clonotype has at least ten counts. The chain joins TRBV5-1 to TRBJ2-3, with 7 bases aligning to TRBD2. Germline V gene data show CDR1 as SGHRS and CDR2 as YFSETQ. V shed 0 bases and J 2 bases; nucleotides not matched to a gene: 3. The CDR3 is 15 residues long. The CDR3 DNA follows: TGCGCCAGCAGCTTGGTGGCGGGGGTCACAGATACGCAGTATTTT. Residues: CASSLVAGVTDTQYF.

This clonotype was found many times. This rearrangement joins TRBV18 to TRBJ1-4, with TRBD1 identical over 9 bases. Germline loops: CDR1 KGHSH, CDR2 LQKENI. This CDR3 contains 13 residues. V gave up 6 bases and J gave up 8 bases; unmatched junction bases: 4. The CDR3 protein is CASSPGTGEKLFF. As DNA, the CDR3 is TGTGCCAGCTCGCCAGGGACAGGGGAAAAACTGTTTTTT. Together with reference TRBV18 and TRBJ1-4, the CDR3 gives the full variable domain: NAGVMQNPRHLVRRRGQEARLRCSPMKGHSHVYWYRQLPEEGLKFMVYLQKENIIDESGMPKERFSAEFPKEGPSILRIQQVVRGDSAAYFCASSPGTGEKLFFGSGTQLSVL.

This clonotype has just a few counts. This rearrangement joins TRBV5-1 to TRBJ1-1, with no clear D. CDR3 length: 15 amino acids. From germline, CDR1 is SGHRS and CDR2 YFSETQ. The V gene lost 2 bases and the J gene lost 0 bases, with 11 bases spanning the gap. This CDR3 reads CASSLGPTMNTEAFF. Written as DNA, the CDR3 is TGCGCCAGCAGCTTAGGACCAACCATGAACACTGAAGCTTTCTTT.

CDR3 DNA sequence: TGCAGCGTGGGTCCGGGACAGGGGGCCTACGAGCAGTACTTC. Its protein is CSVGPGQGAYEQYF. The genes are TRBV20-1 and TRBJ2-7, with TRBD1 identical over 11 bases. CDR3 length: 14 residues. Germline CDR1 DFQATT, CDR2 SNEGSKA (reference sequence).

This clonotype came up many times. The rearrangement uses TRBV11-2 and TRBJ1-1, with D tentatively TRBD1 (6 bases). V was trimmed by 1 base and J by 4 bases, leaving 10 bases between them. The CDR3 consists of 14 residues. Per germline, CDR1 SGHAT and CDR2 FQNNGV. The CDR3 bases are TGTGCCAGCAGCTTAGTGGGGGCTGGCACTGAAGCTTTCTTT. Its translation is CASSLVGAGTEAFF.

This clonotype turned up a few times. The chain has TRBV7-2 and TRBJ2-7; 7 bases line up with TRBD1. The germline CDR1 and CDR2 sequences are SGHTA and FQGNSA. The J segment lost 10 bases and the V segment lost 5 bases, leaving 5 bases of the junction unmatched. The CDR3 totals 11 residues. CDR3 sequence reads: CASSLQGYQYF. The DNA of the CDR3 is TGTGCCAGCAGCCTACAGGGGTATCAGTACTTC. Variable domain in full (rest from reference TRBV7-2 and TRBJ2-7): GAGVSQSPSNKVTEKGKDVELRCDPISGHTALYWYRQSLGQGLEFLIYFQGNSAPDKSGLPSDRFSAERTGGSVSTLTIQRTQQEDSAVYLCASSLQGYQYFGPGTRLTVT.

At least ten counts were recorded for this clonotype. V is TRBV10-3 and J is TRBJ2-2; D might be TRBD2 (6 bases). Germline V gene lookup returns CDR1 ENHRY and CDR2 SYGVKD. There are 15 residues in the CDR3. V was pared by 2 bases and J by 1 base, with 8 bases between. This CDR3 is CAISEGRGNTGELFF. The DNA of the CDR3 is TGTGCCATCAGTGAGGGGCGGGGGAACACCGGGGAGCTGTTTTTT.

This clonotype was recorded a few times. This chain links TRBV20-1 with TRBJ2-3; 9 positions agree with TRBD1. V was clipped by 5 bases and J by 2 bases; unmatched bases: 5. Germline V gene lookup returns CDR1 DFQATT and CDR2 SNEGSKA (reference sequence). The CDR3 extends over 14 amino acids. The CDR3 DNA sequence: TGCAGTGCTCCCCGACAGGGGGTCACAGATACGCAGTATTTT. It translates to CSAPRQGVTDTQYF.

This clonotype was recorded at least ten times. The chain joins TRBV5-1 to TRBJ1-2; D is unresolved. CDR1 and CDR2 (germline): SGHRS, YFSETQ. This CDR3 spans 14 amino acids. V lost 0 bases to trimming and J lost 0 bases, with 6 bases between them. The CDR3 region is CASSLERPNYGYTF. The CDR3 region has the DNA TGCGCCAGCAGCTTGGAGAGACCTAACTATGGCTACACCTTC.

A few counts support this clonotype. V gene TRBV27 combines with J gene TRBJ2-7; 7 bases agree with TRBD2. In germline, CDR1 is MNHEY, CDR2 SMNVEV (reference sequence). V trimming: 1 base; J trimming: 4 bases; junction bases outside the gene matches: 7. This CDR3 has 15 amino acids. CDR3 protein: CASSLFASGIYEQYF. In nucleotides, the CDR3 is TGTGCCAGCAGTTTATTTGCCAGCGGGATTTACGAGCAGTACTTC.

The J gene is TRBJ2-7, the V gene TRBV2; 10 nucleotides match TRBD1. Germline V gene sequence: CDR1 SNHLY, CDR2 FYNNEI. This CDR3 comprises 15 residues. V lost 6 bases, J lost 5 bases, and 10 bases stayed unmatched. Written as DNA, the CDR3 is TGTGCCAGCAGGGGGGCCAGGACAGGGGGAAACGAGCAGTACTTC. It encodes CASRGARTGGNEQYF.

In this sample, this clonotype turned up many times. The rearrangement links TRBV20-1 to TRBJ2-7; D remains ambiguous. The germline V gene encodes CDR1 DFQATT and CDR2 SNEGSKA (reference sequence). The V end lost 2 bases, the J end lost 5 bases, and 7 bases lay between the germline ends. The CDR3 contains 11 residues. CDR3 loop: CSARMSHEQYF. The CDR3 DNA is TGCAGTGCTAGAATGTCCCACGAGCAGTACTTC.

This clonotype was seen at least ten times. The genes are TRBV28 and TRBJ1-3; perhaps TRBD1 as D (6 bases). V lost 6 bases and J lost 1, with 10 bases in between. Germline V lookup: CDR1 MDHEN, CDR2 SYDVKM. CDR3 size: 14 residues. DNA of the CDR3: TGTGCCAGCAGATCCCAGGGGTCTGGAAACACCATATATTTT. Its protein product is CASRSQGSGNTIYF.

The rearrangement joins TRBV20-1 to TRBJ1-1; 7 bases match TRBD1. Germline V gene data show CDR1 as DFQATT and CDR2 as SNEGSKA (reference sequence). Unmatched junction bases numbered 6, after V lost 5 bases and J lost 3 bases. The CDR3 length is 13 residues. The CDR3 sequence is CSAGGQRDTEAFF. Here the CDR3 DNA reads TGCAGTGCTGGGGGACAGCGGGACACTGAAGCTTTCTTT.

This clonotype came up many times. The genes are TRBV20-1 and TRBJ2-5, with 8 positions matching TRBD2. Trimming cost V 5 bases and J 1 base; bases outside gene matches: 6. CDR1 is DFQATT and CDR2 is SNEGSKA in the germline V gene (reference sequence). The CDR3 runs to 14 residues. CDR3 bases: TGCAGTGCTCCGGGGGGGCCGGCCCAAGAGACCCAGTACTTC. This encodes CSAPGGPAQETQYF.